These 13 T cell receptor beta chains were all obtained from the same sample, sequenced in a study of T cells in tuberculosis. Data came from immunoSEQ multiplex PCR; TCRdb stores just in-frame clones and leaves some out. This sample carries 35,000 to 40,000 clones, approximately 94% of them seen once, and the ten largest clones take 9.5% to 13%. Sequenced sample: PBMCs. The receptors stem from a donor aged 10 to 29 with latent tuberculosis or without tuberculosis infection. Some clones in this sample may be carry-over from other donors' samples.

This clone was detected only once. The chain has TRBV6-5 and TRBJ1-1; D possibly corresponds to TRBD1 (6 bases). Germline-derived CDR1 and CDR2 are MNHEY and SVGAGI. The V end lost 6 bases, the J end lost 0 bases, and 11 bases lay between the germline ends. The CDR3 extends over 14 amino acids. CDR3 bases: TGTGCCAGCAGGACGACAGGCTTGAACACTGAAGCTTTCTTT. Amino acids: CASRTTGLNTEAFF.

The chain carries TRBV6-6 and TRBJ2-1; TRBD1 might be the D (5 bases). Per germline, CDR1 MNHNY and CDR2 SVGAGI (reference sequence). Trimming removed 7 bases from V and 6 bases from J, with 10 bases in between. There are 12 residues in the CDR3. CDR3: CASTGYGNEQFF. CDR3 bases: TGTGCCAGCACAGGGTACGGCAATGAGCAGTTCTTC.

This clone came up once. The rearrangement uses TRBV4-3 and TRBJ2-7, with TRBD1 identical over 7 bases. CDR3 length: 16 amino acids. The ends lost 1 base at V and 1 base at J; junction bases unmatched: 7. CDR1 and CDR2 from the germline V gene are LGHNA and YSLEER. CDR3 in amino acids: CASSQVGDRPSYEQYV. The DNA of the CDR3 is TGCGCCAGCAGCCAAGTTGGGGACAGACCTTCCTACGAGCAGTACGTC.

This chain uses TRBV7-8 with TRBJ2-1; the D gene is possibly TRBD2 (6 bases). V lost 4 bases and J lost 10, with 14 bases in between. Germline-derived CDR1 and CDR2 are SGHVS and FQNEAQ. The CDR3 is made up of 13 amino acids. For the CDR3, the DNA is TGTGCCAGCAGCTCCCTCCGGGGGTGGGAGCAGTTCTTC. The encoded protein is CASSSLRGWEQFF.

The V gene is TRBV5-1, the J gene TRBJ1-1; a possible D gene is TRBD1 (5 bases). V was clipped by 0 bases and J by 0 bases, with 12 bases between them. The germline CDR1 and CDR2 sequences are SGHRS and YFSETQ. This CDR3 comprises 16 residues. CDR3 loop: CASSLGAGYMNTEAFF. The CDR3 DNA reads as TGCGCCAGCAGCTTGGGCGCAGGGTACATGAACACTGAAGCTTTCTTT.

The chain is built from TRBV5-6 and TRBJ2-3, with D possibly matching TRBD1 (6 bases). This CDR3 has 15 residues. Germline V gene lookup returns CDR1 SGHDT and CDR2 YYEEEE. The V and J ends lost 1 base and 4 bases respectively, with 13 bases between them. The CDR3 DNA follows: TGTGCCAGCAGCTTGACAGGGCGCGGGTCAGATACGCAGTATTTT. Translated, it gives CASSLTGRGSDTQYF.

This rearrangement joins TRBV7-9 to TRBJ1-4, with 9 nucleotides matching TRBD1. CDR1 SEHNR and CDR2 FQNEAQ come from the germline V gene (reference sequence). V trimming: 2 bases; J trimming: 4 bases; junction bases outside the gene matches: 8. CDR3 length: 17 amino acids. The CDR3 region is CASSLPLGTGLNEKLFF. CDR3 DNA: TGTGCCAGCAGCTTACCCCTAGGGACAGGGCTTAATGAAAAACTGTTTTTT.

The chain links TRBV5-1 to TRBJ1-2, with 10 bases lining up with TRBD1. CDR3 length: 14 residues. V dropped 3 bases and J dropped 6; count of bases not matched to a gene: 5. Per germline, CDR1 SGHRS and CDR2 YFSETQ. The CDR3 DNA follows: TGCGCCAGCAGCTCGACAGGGGGCGTGAATGGCTACACCTTC. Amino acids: CASSSTGGVNGYTF.

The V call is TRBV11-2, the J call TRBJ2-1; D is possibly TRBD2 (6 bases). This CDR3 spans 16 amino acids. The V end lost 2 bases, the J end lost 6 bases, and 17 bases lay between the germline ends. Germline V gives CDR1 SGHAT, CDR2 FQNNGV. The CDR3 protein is CASSLWRGRWGNEQFF. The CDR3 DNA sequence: TGTGCCAGCAGCTTATGGAGGGGCAGGTGGGGCAATGAGCAGTTCTTC.

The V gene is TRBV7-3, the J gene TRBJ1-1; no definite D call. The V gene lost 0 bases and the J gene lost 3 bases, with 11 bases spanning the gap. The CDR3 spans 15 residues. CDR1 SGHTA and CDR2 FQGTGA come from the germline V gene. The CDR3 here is CASSLTGIGDTEAFF. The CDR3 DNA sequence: TGTGCCAGCAGCTTAACTGGGATCGGGGACACTGAAGCTTTCTTT.

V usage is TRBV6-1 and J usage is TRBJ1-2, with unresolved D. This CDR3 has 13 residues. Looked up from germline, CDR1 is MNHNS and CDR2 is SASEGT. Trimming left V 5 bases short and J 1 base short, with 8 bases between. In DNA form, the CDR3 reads TGTGCCAGCAGTCGGGATTTTAACTATGGCTACACCTTC. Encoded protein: CASSRDFNYGYTF.

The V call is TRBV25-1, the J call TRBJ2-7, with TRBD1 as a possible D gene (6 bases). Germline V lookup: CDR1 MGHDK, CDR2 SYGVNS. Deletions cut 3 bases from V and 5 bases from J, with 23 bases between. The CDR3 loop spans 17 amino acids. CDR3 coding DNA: TGTGCCAGCAGTGACCAGGCCAGGGGCAGGGTATCCAACGAGCAGTACTTC. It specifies CASSDQARGRVSNEQYF.

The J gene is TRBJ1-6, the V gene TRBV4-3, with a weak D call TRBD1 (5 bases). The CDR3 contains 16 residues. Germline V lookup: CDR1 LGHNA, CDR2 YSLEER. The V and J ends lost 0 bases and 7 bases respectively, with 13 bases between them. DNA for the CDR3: TGCGCCAGCAGCCAAGATCCTCGCAGGGCGAATTCACCCCTCCACTTT. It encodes CASSQDPRRANSPLHF.